The 5 T cell receptor beta chains given below trace back to one sample, sequenced in a study of PD-1 blockade in mismatch repair-deficient tumors. The method was immunoSEQ multiplex PCR; TCRdb's version includes in-frame clones alone and lacks a portion of them. The top ten hold approximately 15% of the sample, which has approximately 130,000 clones, roughly nine tenths seen once. This sample comprised peripheral blood, obtained 44 weeks after starting pembrolizumab. The receptor set was obtained from an adult with mismatch repair-deficient cancer.

The chain recombines TRBV6-1 with TRBJ1-5; D is ambiguous. The CDR3 runs 9 residues. From germline, CDR1 is MNHNS and CDR2 SASEGT. V lost 8 bases and J lost 7, with 3 bases in between. The CDR3 is CASGQPQHF. DNA for the CDR3: TGTGCCAGCGGCCAGCCCCAGCATTTT.

The chain combines TRBV4-1 with TRBJ2-3, with a possible D match to TRBD2 (5 bases). V lost 3 bases and J lost 0, with 19 bases in between. Germline V lookup: CDR1 MGHRA, CDR2 YSYEKL. The CDR3 loop spans 18 amino acids. The CDR3 is CASSHDYRGASSTDTQYF. CDR3 nucleotides: TGCGCCAGCAGCCACGACTATCGCGGAGCCTCTAGCACAGATACGCAGTATTTT.

This chain connects TRBV5-1 to TRBJ2-3; TRBD2 aligns across 8 bases. This CDR3 has 16 residues. Germline trimming cut 2 bases from V and 0 bases from J; bases unmatched to any gene: 5. Germline assignment: CDR1 SGHRS and CDR2 YFSETQ. This CDR3 is CASSFLTSESTDTQYF. CDR3 nucleotides: TGCGCCAGCAGCTTCTTGACTAGCGAGAGCACAGATACGCAGTATTTT.

The table lists this clone with a few counts. CDR3 residues: CAWSWTSGRVPFF. DNA for the CDR3: TGTGCCTGGTCCTGGACTAGCGGGAGAGTACCGTTCTTC. V gene TRBV30 combines with J gene TRBJ2-1; 13 bases fit TRBD2. Germline loops: CDR1 GTSNPN, CDR2 SVGIG (reference sequence). The junction had 10 bases not matched to a gene; V was cut back by 5 bases and J by 15 bases. The CDR3 has 13 residues.

In DNA, the CDR3 is TGTGCCAGCAGTGAACATCGGGGGATTGGGCACTATGGCTACACCTTC. Amino acids: CASSEHRGIGHYGYTF. The chain joins TRBV6-1 to TRBJ1-2; D might be TRBD1 (5 bases). Germline loops: CDR1 MNHNS, CDR2 SASEGT. The CDR3 contains 16 residues. The V and J ends lost 2 bases and 3 bases respectively, with 16 bases between them.